These T cell receptor beta chains were read from a single sample in a study of regulatory T cells in long-lasting Graves disease. TCRdb independently ran MiXCR on the multiplex PCR reads; one entry per CDR3 protein. The data hold 450,000 or so distinct CDR3 sequences, with around 21% observed a single time. The sample was peripheral blood mononuclear cells (PBMCs), taken when the disease was refractory, from a patient treated with antithyroid drugs. The receptor set was obtained from a female donor with Graves disease. The CDR3 runs from the conserved cysteine through the conserved F or W. A D gene is named only where the DNA matches it firmly. Size tells how often a clone was seen (once, few, many) or the class of an expanded clone, and some rows leave it out.

clone size,D gene,V gene,J gene,CDR3 protein,CDR3 DNA
many,.,TRBV7-3,TRBJ1-1,CASSLGGAQDTEAFF,TGTGCCAGCAGCTTGGGCGGGGCGCAAGACACTGAAGCTTTCTTT
many,.,TRBV11-3,TRBJ2-7,CASSPGLNYEQYF,TGTGCCAGCAGCCCGGGACTGAACTACGAGCAGTACTTC
few,TRBD1,TRBV20-1,TRBJ2-7,CSARHRGSYEQYF,TGCAGTGCTCGTCACAGGGGCTCCTACGAGCAGTACTTC
many,TRBD2,TRBV2,TRBJ2-7,CASRGTSGRTQSTSEQYF,TGTGCCAGCAGAGGGACTAGCGGGAGGACCCAATCCACTTCCGAGCAGTACTTC
many,TRBD1,TRBV12-5,TRBJ2-2,CASGLVLQGDTGELFF,TGTGCTAGTGGTTTGGTACTACAGGGGGACACCGGGGAGCTGTTTTTT
many,.,TRBV2,TRBJ2-7,CASSQDTGYFPYEQYF,TGTGCCAGCAGTCAGGACACAGGGTATTTCCCCTACGAGCAGTACTTC
.,.,TRBV27,TRBJ2-1,CASSSHGFGSYNEQFF,TGTGCCAGCAGTTCCCACGGGTTTGGGTCCTACAATGAGCAGTTCTTC
once,.,TRBV12-3/TRBV12-4,TRBJ2-1,CATRGAVDNEQFF,TGTGCCACCAGGGGGGCCGTCGACAATGAGCAGTTCTTC
.,TRBD1,TRBV5-1,TRBJ1-1,CASSLVTGSRTEAFF,TGCGCCAGCAGCTTGGTGACAGGGAGTCGGACTGAAGCTTTCTTT
many,.,TRBV19,TRBJ1-1,CASSMALGTEAFF,TGTGCCAGTAGTATGGCCCTAGGCACTGAAGCTTTCTTT
.,TRBD1,TRBV10-2,TRBJ2-2,CASSESTGFNTGELFF,TGCGCCAGCAGTGAGTCGACAGGGTTTAACACCGGGGAGCTGTTTTTT
.,.,TRBV27,TRBJ2-3,CASSLRGMTLLLTDTRYF,TGTGCCAGCAGTTTGAGGGGAATGACCCTCCTACTCACAGATACGCGGTATTTT
.,.,TRBV29-1,TRBJ1-1,CSVAPGSNTEAFF,TGCAGCGTTGCTCCCGGATCCAACACTGAAGCTTTCTTT
few,.,TRBV19,TRBJ1-5,CASNPSPPHGPQHF,TGTGCCAGTAATCCCTCGCCTCCCCATGGGCCCCAGCATTTT
many,.,TRBV28,TRBJ1-4,CASSHRGGERKLFF,TGTGCCAGCAGCCACCGAGGAGGGGAACGGAAACTGTTTTTT
.,.,TRBV12-3/TRBV12-4,TRBJ2-7,CASSFRGVYEQYF,TGTGCCAGCAGTTTTAGGGGAGTCTACGAGCAGTACTTC
.,.,TRBV12-3/TRBV12-4,TRBJ1-1,CASSLDPQLNTEAFF,TGTGCCAGCAGTTTAGACCCCCAATTGAACACTGAAGCTTTCTTT
.,.,TRBV7-2,TRBJ1-2,CASRGMVVEDYGYTF,TGTGCCAGCAGGGGTATGGTGGTCGAAGACTATGGCTACACCTTC
.,.,TRBV10-3,TRBJ2-6,CAISETGANVLTF,TGTGCCATCAGTGAGACTGGGGCCAACGTCCTGACTTTC
.,TRBD1,TRBV20-1,TRBJ2-7,CSAGPPAGTGSEQYF,TGCAGTGCTGGGCCCCCAGCCGGGACAGGGTCCGAGCAGTACTTC
many,TRBD1,TRBV29-1,TRBJ1-2,CSAGDRTNYGYTF,TGCAGCGCTGGGGACAGGACAAACTATGGCTACACCTTC
many,.,TRBV6-5,TRBJ1-5,CASSYTENQPQHF,TGTGCCAGCAGTTACACGGAGAATCAGCCCCAGCATTTT
many,TRBD2,TRBV3-1,TRBJ2-7,CASSQRLAGAHEQYF,TGTGCCAGCAGCCAAAGACTAGCGGGAGCCCACGAGCAGTACTTC
few,.,TRBV12-3/TRBV12-4,TRBJ2-7,CASSLSMGNEQYF,TGTGCCAGCAGTTTAAGTATGGGGAACGAGCAGTACTTC
many,TRBD2,TRBV11-2,TRBJ2-5,CASSPGTSGRVRQETQYF,TGTGCCAGCAGCCCTGGGACTAGCGGGAGGGTGAGACAAGAGACCCAGTACTTC
many,TRBD2,TRBV18,TRBJ2-5,CASSPSGIGVKTQYF,TGTGCCAGCTCACCGAGCGGGATAGGGGTGAAAACCCAGTACTTC
many,.,TRBV6-1,TRBJ1-1,CASSETVNTEAFF,TGTGCCAGCAGTGAAACGGTGAACACTGAAGCTTTCTTT
many,.,TRBV6-1,TRBJ1-1,CASSNRQGSTEAFF,TGTGCCAGCAGCAACAGGCAGGGTTCCACTGAAGCTTTCTTT
few,.,TRBV18,TRBJ1-1,CASSPPRTGLNTEAFF,TGTGCCAGCTCCCCCCCCCGGACGGGCCTGAATACTGAAGCTTTCTTT
.,.,TRBV7-6,TRBJ1-5,CASSFGDSNQPQHF,TGTGCCAGCAGCTTCGGGGATAGCAATCAGCCCCAGCATTTT
.,TRBD1,TRBV7-6,TRBJ2-7,CASSLRTGPTYEQYF,TGTGCCAGCAGCTTACGGACAGGGCCTACCTACGAGCAGTACTTC
few,TRBD2,TRBV14,TRBJ2-5,CASSQGTSGTKTQYF,TGTGCCAGCAGCCAAGGGACTAGCGGGACGAAGACCCAGTACTTC
many,.,TRBV2,TRBJ2-2,CASSDVGGTGELFF,TGTGCCAGCAGTGATGTGGGGGGCACCGGGGAGCTGTTTTTT
many,.,TRBV6-1,TRBJ2-7,CASRGSVYEQYF,TGTGCCAGCAGGGGTAGTGTCTACGAGCAGTACTTC
.,TRBD1,TRBV12-3/TRBV12-4,TRBJ1-2,CASRGGGADGYTF,TGTGCCAGCAGGGGAGGGGGCGCGGATGGCTACACCTTC
many,TRBD1,TRBV12-3/TRBV12-4,TRBJ2-5,CASSDTGGRETQYF,TGTGCCAGCAGCGATACAGGGGGTAGAGAGACCCAGTACTTC
few,.,TRBV10-3,TRBJ2-2,CAISESGTSNTGELFF,TGTGCCATCAGTGAGTCCGGGACATCGAACACCGGGGAGCTGTTTTTT
few,.,TRBV7-9,TRBJ2-5,CASSSGFSMETQYF,TGTGCCAGCAGCTCGGGGTTTAGTATGGAGACCCAGTACTTC
.,TRBD1,TRBV5-1,TRBJ2-7,CASTFRTGPYEQYF,TGCGCCAGCACCTTTAGGACAGGTCCCTACGAGCAGTACTTC
many,TRBD1,TRBV20-1,TRBJ1-1,CSAYGQDEVHAFF,TGCAGTGCCTATGGACAGGATGAGGTACATGCTTTCTTT
many,.,TRBV27,TRBJ2-2,CASSGTGTDLTGELFF,TGTGCCAGCAGTGGGACCGGGACCGACCTCACCGGGGAGCTGTTTTTT